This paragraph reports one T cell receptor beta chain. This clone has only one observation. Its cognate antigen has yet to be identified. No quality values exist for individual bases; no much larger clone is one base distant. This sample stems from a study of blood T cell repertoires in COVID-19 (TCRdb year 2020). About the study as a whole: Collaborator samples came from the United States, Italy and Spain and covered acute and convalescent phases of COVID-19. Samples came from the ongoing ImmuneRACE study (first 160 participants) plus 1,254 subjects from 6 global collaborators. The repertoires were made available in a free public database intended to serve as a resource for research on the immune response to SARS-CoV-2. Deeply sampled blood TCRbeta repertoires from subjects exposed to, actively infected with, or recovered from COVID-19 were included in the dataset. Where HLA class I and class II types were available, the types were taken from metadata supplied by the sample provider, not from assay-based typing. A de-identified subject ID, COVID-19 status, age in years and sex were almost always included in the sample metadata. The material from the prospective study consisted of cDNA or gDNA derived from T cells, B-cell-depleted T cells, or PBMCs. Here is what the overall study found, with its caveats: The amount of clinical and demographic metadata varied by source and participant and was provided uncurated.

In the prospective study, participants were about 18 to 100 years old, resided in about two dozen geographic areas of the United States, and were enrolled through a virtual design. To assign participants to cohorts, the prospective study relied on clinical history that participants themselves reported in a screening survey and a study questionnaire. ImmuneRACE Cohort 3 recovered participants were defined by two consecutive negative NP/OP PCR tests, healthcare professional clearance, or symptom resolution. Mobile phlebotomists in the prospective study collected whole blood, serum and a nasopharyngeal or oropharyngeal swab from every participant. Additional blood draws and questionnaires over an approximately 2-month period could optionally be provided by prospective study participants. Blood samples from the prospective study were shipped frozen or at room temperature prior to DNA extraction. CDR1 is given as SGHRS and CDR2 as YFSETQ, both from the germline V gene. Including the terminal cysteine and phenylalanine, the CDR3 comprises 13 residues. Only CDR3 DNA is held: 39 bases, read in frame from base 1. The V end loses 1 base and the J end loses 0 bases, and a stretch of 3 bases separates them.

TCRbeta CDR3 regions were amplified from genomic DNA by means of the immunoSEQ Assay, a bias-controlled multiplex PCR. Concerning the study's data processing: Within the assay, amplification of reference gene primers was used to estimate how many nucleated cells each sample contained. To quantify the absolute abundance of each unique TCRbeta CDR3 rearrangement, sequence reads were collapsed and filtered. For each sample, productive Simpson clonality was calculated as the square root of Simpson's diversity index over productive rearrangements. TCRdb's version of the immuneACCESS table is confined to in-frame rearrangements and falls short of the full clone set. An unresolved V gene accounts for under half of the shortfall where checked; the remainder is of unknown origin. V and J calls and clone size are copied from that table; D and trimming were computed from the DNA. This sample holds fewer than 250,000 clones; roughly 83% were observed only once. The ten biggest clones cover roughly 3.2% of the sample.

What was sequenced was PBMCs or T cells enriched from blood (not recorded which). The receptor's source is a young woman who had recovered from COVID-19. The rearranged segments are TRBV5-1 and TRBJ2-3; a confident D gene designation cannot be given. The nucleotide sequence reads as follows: TGCGCCAGCAGCTTGTATAGCACAGATACGCAGTATTTT. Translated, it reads CASSLYSTDTQYF.